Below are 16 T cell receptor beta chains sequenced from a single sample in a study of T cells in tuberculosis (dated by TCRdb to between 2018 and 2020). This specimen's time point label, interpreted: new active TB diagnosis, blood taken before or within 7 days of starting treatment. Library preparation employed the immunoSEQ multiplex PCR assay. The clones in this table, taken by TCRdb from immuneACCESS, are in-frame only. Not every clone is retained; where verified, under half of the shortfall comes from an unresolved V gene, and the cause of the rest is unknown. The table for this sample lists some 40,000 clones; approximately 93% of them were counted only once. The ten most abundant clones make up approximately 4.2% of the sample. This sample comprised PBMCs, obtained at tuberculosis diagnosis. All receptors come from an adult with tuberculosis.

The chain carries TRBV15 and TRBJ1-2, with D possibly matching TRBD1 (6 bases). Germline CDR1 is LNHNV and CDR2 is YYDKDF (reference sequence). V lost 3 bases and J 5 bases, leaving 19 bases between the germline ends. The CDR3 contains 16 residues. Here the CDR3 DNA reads TGTGCCACCAGCAGCCTCCCCCCCGGGACAACTTATGGCTACACCTTC. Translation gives CATSSLPPGTTYGYTF.

CDR3 in amino acids: CASRFRSGSDTQYF. CDR3 sequence (DNA): TGTGCCAGTAGATTTAGGTCAGGGTCAGATACGCAGTATTTT. The chain links TRBV19 to TRBJ2-3; a weak D match, TRBD1 (5 bases). With 6 bases removed from V and 4 bases from J, the gap between germline ends came to 14 bases. CDR3 length equals 14 residues. Germline V gene lookup returns CDR1 LNHDA and CDR2 SQIVND (reference sequence).

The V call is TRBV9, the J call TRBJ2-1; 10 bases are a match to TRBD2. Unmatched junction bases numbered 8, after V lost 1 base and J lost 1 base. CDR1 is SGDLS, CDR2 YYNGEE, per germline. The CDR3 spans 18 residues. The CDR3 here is CASSVSTVTSGSYNEQFF. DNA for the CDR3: TGTGCCAGCAGCGTATCGACCGTGACTAGCGGGTCCTACAATGAGCAGTTCTTC.

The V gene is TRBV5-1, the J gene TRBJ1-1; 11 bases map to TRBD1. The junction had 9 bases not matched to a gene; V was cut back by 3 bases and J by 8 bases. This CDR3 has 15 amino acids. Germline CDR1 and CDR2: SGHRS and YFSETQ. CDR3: CASSSTTGTGGEAFF. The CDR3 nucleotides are TGCGCCAGCAGCTCCACCACCGGGACAGGGGGGGAAGCTTTCTTT.

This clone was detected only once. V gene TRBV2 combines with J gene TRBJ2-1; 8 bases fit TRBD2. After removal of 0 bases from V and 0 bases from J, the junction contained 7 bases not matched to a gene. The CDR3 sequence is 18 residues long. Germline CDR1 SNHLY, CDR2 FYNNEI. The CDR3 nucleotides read TGTGCCAGCAGTGAAGCGTCGATGGCGGGGGGCTCCTACAATGAGCAGTTCTTC. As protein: CASSEASMAGGSYNEQFF.

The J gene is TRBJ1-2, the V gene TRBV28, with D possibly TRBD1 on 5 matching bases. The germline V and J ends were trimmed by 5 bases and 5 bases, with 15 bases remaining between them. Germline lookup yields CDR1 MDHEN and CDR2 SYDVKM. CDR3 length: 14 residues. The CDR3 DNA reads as TGTGCCAGCAGTCCTGATCAGGGAAGGTATGGCTACACCTTC. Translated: CASSPDQGRYGYTF.

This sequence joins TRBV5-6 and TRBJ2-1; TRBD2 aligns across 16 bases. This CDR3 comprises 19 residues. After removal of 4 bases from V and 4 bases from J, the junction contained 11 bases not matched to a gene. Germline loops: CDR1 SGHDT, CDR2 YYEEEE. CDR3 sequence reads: CASSRGLAGGPREYNEQFF. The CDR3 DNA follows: TGTGCCAGCAGCCGGGGACTAGCGGGGGGGCCCAGGGAGTACAATGAGCAGTTCTTC.

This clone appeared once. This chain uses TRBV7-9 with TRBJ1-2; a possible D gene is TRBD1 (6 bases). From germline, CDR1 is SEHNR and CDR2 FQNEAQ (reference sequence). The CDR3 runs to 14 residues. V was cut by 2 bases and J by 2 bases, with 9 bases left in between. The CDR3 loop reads CASSLKGENYGYTF. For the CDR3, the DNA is TGTGCCAGCAGCTTAAAGGGGGAGAACTATGGCTACACCTTC. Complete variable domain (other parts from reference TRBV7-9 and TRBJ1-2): DTGVSQNPRHKITKRGQNVTFRCDPISEHNRLYWYRQTLGQGPEFLTYFQNEAQLEKSRLLSDRFSAERPKGSFSTLEIQRTEQGDSAMYLCASSLKGENYGYTFGSGTRLTVV.

The CDR3 DNA follows: TGTGCCAGCAGCTTCCCGGGGGGCAGTGGCATTCAGTACTTC. Its translation: CASSFPGGSGIQYF. V and J are TRBV11-2 and TRBJ2-4; possible D gene TRBD2, 7 bases. V gave up 3 bases and J gave up 9 bases, with 15 bases separating them. Germline CDR1 is SGHAT and CDR2 is FQNNGV. CDR3 length: 14 residues.

This CDR3 is CASSLIGTSGGRRDTQYF. The DNA for the CDR3 is TGTGCCAGCAGCTTAATTGGAACTAGCGGGGGGAGGAGAGATACGCAGTATTTT. The chain carries TRBV7-2 and TRBJ2-3, with 12 bases identical to TRBD2. Germline CDR1 SGHTA, CDR2 FQGNSA. CDR3 size: 18 residues. Germline trimming cut 2 bases from V and 5 bases from J; bases unmatched to any gene: 11.

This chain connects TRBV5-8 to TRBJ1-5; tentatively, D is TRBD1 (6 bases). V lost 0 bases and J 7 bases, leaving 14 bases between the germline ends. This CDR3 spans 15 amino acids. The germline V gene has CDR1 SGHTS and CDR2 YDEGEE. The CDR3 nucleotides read TGTGCCAGCAGCTTGGGTACAGGGCCAGGGCAGCCCCAGCATTTT. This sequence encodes CASSLGTGPGQPQHF.

The CDR3 sequence is CASSPPGWGTNTGELFF. CDR3 in DNA: TGTGCCAGCTCACCACCGGGGTGGGGCACGAACACCGGGGAGCTGTTTTTT. The gene calls are TRBV18 and TRBJ2-2; D possibly corresponds to TRBD1 (5 bases). The CDR3 has 17 amino acids. Germline V gives CDR1 KGHSH, CDR2 LQKENI. V was trimmed by 0 bases and J by 0 bases, leaving 11 bases between them.

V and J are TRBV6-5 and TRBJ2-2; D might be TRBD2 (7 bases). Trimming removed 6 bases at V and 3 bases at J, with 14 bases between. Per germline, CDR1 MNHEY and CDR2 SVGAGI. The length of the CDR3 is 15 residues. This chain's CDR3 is CASRGGGAHTGELFF. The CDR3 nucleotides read TGTGCCAGCAGGGGAGGGGGGGCCCACACCGGGGAGCTGTTTTTT.

The chain's CDR3 is CASSPRGGTGPGEQFF. In nucleotides, the CDR3 is TGTGCCAGCAGCCCCCGTGGGGGGACAGGGCCTGGCGAGCAGTTCTTC. The chain carries TRBV9 and TRBJ2-1, with TRBD1 matching over 9 bases. The trim removed 4 bases at V and 10 bases at J, leaving 15 bases unmatched. This CDR3 region has 16 residues. Germline V CDR1 and CDR2: SGDLS, YYNGEE. Looking up the rest from reference TRBV9 and TRBJ2-1 gives the full variable domain: DSGVTQTPKHLITATGQRVTLRCSPRSGDLSVYWYQQSLDQGLQFLIQYYNGEERAKGNILERFSAQQFPDLHSELNLSSLELGDSALYFCASSPRGGTGPGEQFFGPGTRLTVL.

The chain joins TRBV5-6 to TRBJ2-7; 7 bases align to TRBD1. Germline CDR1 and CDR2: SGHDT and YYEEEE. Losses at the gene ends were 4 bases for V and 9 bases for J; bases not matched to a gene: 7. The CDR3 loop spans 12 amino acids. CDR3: CASSPDGQAQYF. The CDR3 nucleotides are TGTGCCAGCAGCCCGGACGGACAGGCGCAGTACTTC.

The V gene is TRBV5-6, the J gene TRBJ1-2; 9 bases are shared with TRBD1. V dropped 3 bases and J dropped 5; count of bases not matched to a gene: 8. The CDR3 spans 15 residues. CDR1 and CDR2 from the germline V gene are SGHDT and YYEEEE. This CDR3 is CASSSTGQGFYGYTF. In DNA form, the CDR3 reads TGTGCCAGCAGCTCCACGGGACAGGGTTTTTATGGCTACACCTTC.